This passage covers 30 T cell receptor beta chains from one sample sequenced in a study of cytomegalovirus exposure and HLA in healthy donors. The PCR contained 60 Vbeta and 13 Jbeta primers. TCRdb keeps only in-frame clones here, not all; method: immunoSEQ multiplex PCR. Among 100,000 to 150,000 clones, around nine tenths were seen once, and the ten largest hold approximately 4.7%. The source material was PBMCs. The source of these receptors is a woman aged 25 to 45 in good health and CMV-seronegative.

The chain links TRBV5-4 to TRBJ1-1; TRBD1 matches at 10 bases. CDR1 is SGHNT and CDR2 is YYREEE in the germline V gene (reference sequence). This CDR3 is built from 15 residues. V trimming: 4 bases; J trimming: 5 bases; junction bases outside the gene matches: 8. CDR3 in DNA: TGTGCCAGCAGCGCCCGACAGGGGGCAGGAACTGAAGCTTTCTTT. It specifies CASSARQGAGTEAFF.

Points on this clone: Other DNA sequences from this sample encode an identical CDR3 as well. V is TRBV4-3 and J is TRBJ1-4, with D perhaps TRBD1 (6 bases). V dropped 4 bases and J dropped 0 bases, with 9 bases sitting between them. The CDR3 covers 15 residues. Germline lookup yields CDR1 LGHNA and CDR2 YSLEER. The CDR3 DNA follows: TGCGCCAGCAGCCCGACAGGTGCAACTAATGAAAAACTGTTTTTT. Amino acid sequence: CASSPTGATNEKLFF.

For this clone: The sample holds other DNA sequences that translate to the same CDR3. V gene TRBV7-9 combines with J gene TRBJ1-4; 7 nucleotides match TRBD1. V lost 1 base, J lost 3 bases, and 5 bases stayed unmatched. CDR1 and CDR2 from the germline V gene are SEHNR and FQNEAQ (reference sequence). This CDR3 has 16 residues. Here the CDR3 DNA reads TGTGCCAGCAGCTTAGGACAGGGACGATCTAATGAAAAACTGTTTTTT. Protein product: CASSLGQGRSNEKLFF.

This rearrangement joins TRBV5-1 to TRBJ2-7; TRBD1 agrees at 10 bases. The CDR3 has 20 amino acids. Trimming took 0 bases from V and 0 from J; bases not matched to a gene: 15. Germline loops: CDR1 SGHRS, CDR2 YFSETQ. DNA of the CDR3: TGCGCCAGCAGCTTGGAGGGCACCGGGACAGGGGCCGCTATCTCCTACGAGCAGTACTTC. Translated, it gives CASSLEGTGTGAAISYEQYF. The variable domain in full, with the rest retrieved from reference TRBV5-1 and TRBJ2-7, is KAGVTQTPRYLIKTRGQQVTLSCSPISGHRSVSWYQQTPGQGLQFLFEYFSETQRNKGNFPGRFSGRQFSNSRSEMNVSTLELGDSALYLCASSLEGTGTGAAISYEQYFGPGTRLTVT.

The rearrangement links TRBV7-3 to TRBJ2-5; TRBD1 is a possible D gene (7 bases). Germline CDR1 reads SGHTA; CDR2 reads FQGTGA. This CDR3 region has 15 residues. Trimming pared 2 bases from V and 1 base from J, leaving 11 bases between. In nucleotides, the CDR3 is TGTGCCAGCAGCTTAGCAGGGGGGATCCAAGAGACCCAGTACTTC. Translated: CASSLAGGIQETQYF.

To note about this clone: An end of the junction differs from the germline gene, which may be a read error. V gene TRBV6-1 combines with J gene TRBJ2-2; the match to TRBD2 covers 9 bases. Germline assignment: CDR1 MNHNS and CDR2 SASEGT. This CDR3 spans 15 amino acids. The CDR3 bases are TGTGCCAGCACTGAATGGCGGGAGGGCCCGGGGGAGCTGTTTTTT. This encodes CASTEWREGPGELFF.

The V call is TRBV5-1, the J call TRBJ2-7; TRBD1 agrees at 8 bases. Germline assignment: CDR1 SGHRS and CDR2 YFSETQ. V dropped 3 bases and J dropped 2; count of bases not matched to a gene: 7. This CDR3 spans 15 amino acids. The CDR3 spells CASSYGQGMAYEQYF. The DNA for the CDR3 is TGCGCCAGCAGCTACGGACAGGGTATGGCCTACGAGCAGTACTTC. The complete variable domain, with remaining parts taken from reference TRBV5-1 and TRBJ2-7, reads KAGVTQTPRYLIKTRGQQVTLSCSPISGHRSVSWYQQTPGQGLQFLFEYFSETQRNKGNFPGRFSGRQFSNSRSEMNVSTLELGDSALYLCASSYGQGMAYEQYFGPGTRLTVT.

The chain employs TRBV7-6 and TRBJ2-1, with a tentative D call TRBD1 (6 bases). The V end lost 5 bases, the J end lost 9 bases, and 8 bases lay between the germline ends. Germline CDR1 and CDR2: SGHVS and FNYEAQ. This CDR3 comprises 11 residues. CDR3: CASSQGFEQFF. CDR3 nucleotides: TGTGCCAGCAGCCAGGGGTTTGAGCAGTTCTTC.

V usage is TRBV28 and J usage is TRBJ2-3, with TRBD1 as a possible D gene (6 bases). Germline V gene lookup returns CDR1 MDHEN and CDR2 SYDVKM. V was trimmed by 7 bases and J by 6 bases, leaving 17 bases between them. The CDR3 is made up of 14 amino acids. The DNA of the CDR3 is TGTGCCAGCACTCAGGGGCAAGGTGGGGATACGCAGTATTTT. It is translated as CASTQGQGGDTQYF.

The rearrangement joins TRBV9 to TRBJ2-3; 7 bases are shared with TRBD2. This CDR3 is 15 amino acids long. With V trimmed by 1 base and J by 0 bases, 2 bases remained unmatched. CDR1 SGDLS and CDR2 YYNGEE come from the germline V gene. In nucleotides, the CDR3 is TGTGCCAGCAGCGTAAGGGACTATAGCACAGATACGCAGTATTTT. Translated, it gives CASSVRDYSTDTQYF.

The chain has TRBV28 and TRBJ2-5, with 7 nucleotides matching TRBD1. V was clipped by 2 bases and J by 4 bases; unmatched bases: 1. Germline values: CDR1 MDHEN, CDR2 SYDVKM. The CDR3 is 13 amino acids. This CDR3 reads CASSLQGVETQYF. CDR3 nucleotide sequence: TGTGCCAGCAGTTTACAGGGGGTAGAGACCCAGTACTTC.

The chain employs TRBV19 and TRBJ1-4; D possibly corresponds to TRBD1 (6 bases). The CDR3 spans 17 residues. Germline CDR1 reads LNHDA; CDR2 reads SQIVND (reference sequence). V lost 4 bases and J lost 3, with 18 bases in between. CDR3 residues: CASSSRSQGLANEKLFF. Written as DNA, the CDR3 is TGTGCCAGTAGTAGCAGGTCCCAGGGGTTGGCTAATGAAAAACTGTTTTTT.

The CDR3 loop is CASSFRQGGADTQYF. CDR3 nucleotides: TGTGCCAGCAGTTTCCGACAAGGGGGAGCAGATACGCAGTATTTT. The chain recombines TRBV28 with TRBJ2-3; maybe TRBD1 (6 bases). The length of the CDR3 is 15 residues. V was trimmed by 3 bases and J by 4 bases, leaving 14 bases between them. Germline assignment: CDR1 MDHEN and CDR2 SYDVKM. Variable domain in full (rest from reference TRBV28 and TRBJ2-3): DVKVTQSSRYLVKRTGEKVFLECVQDMDHENMFWYRQDPGLGLRLIYFSYDVKMKEKGDIPEGYSVSREKKERFSLILESASTNQTSMYLCASSFRQGGADTQYFGPGTRLTVL.

The chain is built from TRBV7-6 and TRBJ2-7, with 7 bases lining up with TRBD2. Trimming cost V 3 bases and J 1 base; bases outside gene matches: 6. The CDR3 sequence is 15 residues long. Germline V gives CDR1 SGHVS, CDR2 FNYEAQ. In nucleotides, the CDR3 is TGTGCCAGCAGCTTGGGAGGGGCGAGATCCTACGAGCAGTACTTC. This codes for CASSLGGARSYEQYF.

The V gene is TRBV28, the J gene TRBJ1-6; D gene uncertain. The CDR3 is made up of 15 amino acids. The germline gives CDR1 MDHEN, CDR2 SYDVKM. Deletions cut 4 bases from V and 4 bases from J, with 11 bases between. As DNA, the CDR3 is TGTGCCAGCAGTTCTGGACTGGGATATAATTCACCCCTCCACTTT. Its translation: CASSSGLGYNSPLHF. The full variable domain, its missing parts supplied by reference TRBV28 and TRBJ1-6, is DVKVTQSSRYLVKRTGEKVFLECVQDMDHENMFWYRQDPGLGLRLIYFSYDVKMKEKGDIPEGYSVSREKKERFSLILESASTNQTSMYLCASSSGLGYNSPLHFGNGTRLTVT.

The CDR3 loop reads CASSLGQGMNTEAFF. CDR3 DNA: TGTGCCAGCAGCTTAGGGCAGGGCATGAACACTGAAGCTTTCTTT. The J gene is TRBJ1-1, the V gene TRBV7-9, with TRBD1 as a possible D gene (5 bases). This CDR3 is 15 amino acids long. Trimming removed 1 base at V and 0 bases at J, with 9 bases between. CDR1 is SEHNR and CDR2 is FQNEAQ in the germline V gene (reference sequence). The variable domain in full, with the rest retrieved from reference TRBV7-9 and TRBJ1-1, is DTGVSQNPRHKITKRGQNVTFRCDPISEHNRLYWYRQTLGQGPEFLTYFQNEAQLEKSRLLSDRFSAERPKGSFSTLEIQRTEQGDSAMYLCASSLGQGMNTEAFFGQGTRLTVV.

The chain couples TRBV11-1 to TRBJ2-1; D unclear. Between the trimmed V and J ends, which lost 1 base and 5 bases, there was a span of 6 bases. Looked up from germline, CDR1 is SGHAT and CDR2 is FQDESV (reference sequence). This CDR3 region has 13 residues. The CDR3 spells CASSLGVDNEQFF. CDR3 bases: TGTGCCAGCAGCTTAGGAGTCGACAATGAGCAGTTCTTC.

The chain uses TRBV19 and TRBJ2-3; maybe TRBD1 (5 bases). Per germline, CDR1 LNHDA and CDR2 SQIVND (reference sequence). Trimming stripped 5 bases from V and 6 bases from J, with 15 bases between. The CDR3 has 14 amino acids. The CDR3 DNA is TGTGCCAGTAGTCGGAGACAGAGATTGGATACGCAGTATTTT. As protein: CASSRRQRLDTQYF.

The sample holds one count of this clone. The chain has TRBV11-2 and TRBJ2-3; D might be TRBD2 (6 bases). CDR3 length: 17 amino acids. The germline V gene has CDR1 SGHAT and CDR2 FQNNGV. Between the trimmed V and J ends, which lost 2 bases and 0 bases, there was a span of 15 bases. The CDR3: CASSLLPRAGSTDTQYF. CDR3 in DNA: TGTGCCAGCAGCTTATTACCTCGGGCGGGGAGCACAGATACGCAGTATTTT.

V gene TRBV9 combines with J gene TRBJ1-1; a weak D match, TRBD1 (6 bases). V shed 0 bases and J shed 10 bases, with 16 bases lying between them. Germline assignment: CDR1 SGDLS and CDR2 YYNGEE. The CDR3 is 14 amino acids. The CDR3 spells CASSVGLTGTTAFF. The CDR3 DNA sequence: TGTGCCAGCAGCGTAGGCCTTACCGGGACAACAGCTTTCTTT.

This clone was counted once. The rearrangement joins TRBV4-2 to TRBJ2-7; 8 nucleotides agree with TRBD2. Germline V gene lookup returns CDR1 LGHNA and CDR2 YNFKEQ. The CDR3 is made up of 16 amino acids. J gave up 1 base and V 1 base, and 6 bases lay outside the gene matches. The CDR3 region is CASSQGTSGLSYEQYF. CDR3 bases: TGTGCCAGCAGCCAAGGAACTAGCGGATTATCCTACGAGCAGTACTTC.

The chain recombines TRBV28 with TRBJ2-3; D might be TRBD2 (5 bases). CDR1 is MDHEN, CDR2 SYDVKM, per germline. There are 13 residues in the CDR3. Trimming stripped 1 base from V and 8 bases from J, with 10 bases between. CDR3 protein: CASSLSRRVTQYF. The CDR3, as DNA: TGTGCCAGCAGTTTATCCCGGCGGGTTACGCAGTATTTT.

This chain joins TRBV7-9 and TRBJ2-7; 7 positions match TRBD1. Trimming took 4 bases from V and 3 from J; bases not matched to a gene: 6. The CDR3 runs to 14 residues. CDR1 and CDR2 (germline): SEHNR, FQNEAQ (reference sequence). CDR3 residues: CASSSRDSIYEQYF. In DNA, the CDR3 is TGTGCCAGCAGCTCCCGGGACAGTATCTACGAGCAGTACTTC.

This rearrangement joins TRBV15 to TRBJ1-2; no reliable D call. The length of the CDR3 is 14 residues. Germline CDR1 and CDR2: LNHNV and YYDKDF (reference sequence). V shed 0 bases and J shed 1 base, with 6 bases lying between them. CDR3 DNA: TGTGCCACCAGCAGAGATCGTAGTAACTATGGCTACACCTTC. Its translation: CATSRDRSNYGYTF.

V and J are TRBV23-1 and TRBJ2-5; 11 nucleotides agree with TRBD2. TRBV23-1 is assigned to the ORF class and has an uncertain function. The CDR3 covers 21 residues. V lost 4 bases, J lost 5 bases, and 24 bases stayed unmatched. CDR3 loop: CASSPDRDRVLLAGVGETQYF. The DNA for the CDR3 is TGCGCCAGCAGTCCGGACCGGGACAGGGTCTTACTAGCGGGAGTGGGGGAGACCCAGTACTTC.

The genes are TRBV6-6 and TRBJ1-1; no firm D call. The CDR3 loop spans 14 amino acids. Germline values: CDR1 MNHNY, CDR2 SVGAGI (reference sequence). Trimming shortened V by 2 bases and J by 1 base, and 8 bases separated the two germline ends. CDR3 in amino acids: CASSYQTGNTEAFF. The CDR3 coding sequence is TGTGCCAGCAGTTACCAGACTGGGAACACTGAAGCTTTCTTT.

This clone came up a few times. This sequence joins TRBV2 and TRBJ1-4; D might be TRBD1 (6 bases). Germline V lookup: CDR1 SNHLY, CDR2 FYNNEI. This CDR3 spans 15 amino acids. V lost 3 bases, J lost 5 bases, and 13 bases lay in between. The CDR3: CASSDRGVPNEKLFF. CDR3 DNA sequence: TGTGCCAGCAGTGACAGGGGCGTGCCGAATGAAAAACTGTTTTTT.

The rearrangement joins TRBV6-1 to TRBJ2-7; TRBD2 matches 13 bases. In germline, CDR1 is MNHNS, CDR2 SASEGT. J was trimmed by 6 bases and V by 7 bases; bases with no gene match: 9. The CDR3 consists of 15 residues. CDR3 bases: TGTGCCAGCATCGAACAGACTAGCGGGAGGTCCGAGCAGTACTTC. Protein sequence: CASIEQTSGRSEQYF.

The chain combines TRBV19 with TRBJ2-1; the match to TRBD2 covers 10 bases. The CDR3 spans 14 residues. Germline assignment: CDR1 LNHDA and CDR2 SQIVND (reference sequence). Trimming cost V 2 bases and J 12 bases; bases outside gene matches: 7. CDR3 residues: CASSIRERGGGQFF. The CDR3 DNA follows: TGTGCCAGTAGTATACGGGAGCGGGGGGGCGGGCAGTTCTTC.

The rearrangement uses TRBV19 and TRBJ2-7; a possible D gene is TRBD1 (6 bases). From germline, CDR1 is LNHDA and CDR2 SQIVND (reference sequence). The CDR3 runs to 15 residues. The germline V and J ends were trimmed by 6 bases and 5 bases, with 20 bases remaining between them. For the CDR3, the DNA is TGTGCCAGTAGCCCCGAGGTGGCCAGGGGAGACGAGCAGTACTTC. Translating it yields CASSPEVARGDEQYF.